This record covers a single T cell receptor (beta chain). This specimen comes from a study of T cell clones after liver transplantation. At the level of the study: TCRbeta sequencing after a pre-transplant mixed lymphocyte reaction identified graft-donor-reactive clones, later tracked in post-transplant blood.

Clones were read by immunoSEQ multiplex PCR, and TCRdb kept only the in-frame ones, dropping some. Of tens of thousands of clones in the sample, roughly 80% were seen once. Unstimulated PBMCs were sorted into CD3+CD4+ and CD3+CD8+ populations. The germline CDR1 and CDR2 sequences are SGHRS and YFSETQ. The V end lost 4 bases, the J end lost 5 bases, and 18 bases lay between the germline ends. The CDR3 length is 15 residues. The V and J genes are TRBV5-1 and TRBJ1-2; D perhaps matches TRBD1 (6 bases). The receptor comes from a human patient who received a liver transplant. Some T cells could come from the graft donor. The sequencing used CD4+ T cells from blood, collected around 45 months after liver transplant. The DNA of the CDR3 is TGCGCCAGCAGCAGAAACAGGGACGCTGAGTATGGCTACACCTTC. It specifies CASSRNRDAEYGYTF.